The sequence of this TCR beta chain was determined in a study of radiotherapy plus CTLA-4 blockade in lung cancer. This clone has a single count. What it binds is not known. V shed 4 bases and J 7 bases; nucleotides not matched to a gene: 11. The CDR3 sequence is 16 residues long. Germline V gene data show CDR1 as SGHNT and CDR2 as YENEEA. Study-wide results and caveats: Radiotherapy was combined with ipilimumab, and tumor-derived TCR clones then expanded in blood.

TCRdb keeps only in-frame clones here, not all; method: immunoSEQ multiplex PCR. The data contain roughly 59,000 clones, approximately 68% of them seen just once; the ten biggest clones take up about 8.3%. The material was peripheral blood, obtained from a patient treated with radiotherapy plus ipilimumab. This chain connects TRBV11-3 to TRBJ2-1; 9 bases align to TRBD2. This receptor was taken from a human donor with non-small cell lung cancer whose response to radiotherapy plus ipilimumab could not be evaluated. The CDR3 DNA is TGTGCCAGCAGCTCTATGAGCGGGAGGCCGGGTAATGAGCAGTTCTTC. Translating gives CASSSMSGRPGNEQFF. Combining the CDR3 with reference TRBV11-3 and TRBJ2-1 gives the whole variable domain EAGVVQSPRYKIIEKKQPVAFWCNPISGHNTLYWYLQNLGQGPELLIRYENEEAVDDSQLPKDRFSAERLKGVDSTLKIQPAELGDSAVYLCASSSMSGRPGNEQFFGPGTRLTVL.